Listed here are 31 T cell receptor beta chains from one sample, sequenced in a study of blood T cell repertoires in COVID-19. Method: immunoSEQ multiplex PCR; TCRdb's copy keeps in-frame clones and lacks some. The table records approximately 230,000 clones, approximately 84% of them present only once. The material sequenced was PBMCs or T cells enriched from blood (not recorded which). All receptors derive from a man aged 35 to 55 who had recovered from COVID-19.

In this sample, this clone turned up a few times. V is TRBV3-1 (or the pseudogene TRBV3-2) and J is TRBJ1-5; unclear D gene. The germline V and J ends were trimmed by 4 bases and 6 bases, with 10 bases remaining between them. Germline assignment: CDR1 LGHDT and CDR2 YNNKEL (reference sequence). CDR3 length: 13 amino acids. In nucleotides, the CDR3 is TGTGCCAGCAGCCCCTTACCACTTCAGCCCCAGCATTTT. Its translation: CASSPLPLQPQHF.

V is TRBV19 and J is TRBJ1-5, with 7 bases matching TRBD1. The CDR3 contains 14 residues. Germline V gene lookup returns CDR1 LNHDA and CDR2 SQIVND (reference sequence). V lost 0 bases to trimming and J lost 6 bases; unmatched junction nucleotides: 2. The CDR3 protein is CASSIEAGGQPQHF. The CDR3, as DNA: TGTGCCAGTAGTATAGAGGCAGGGGGTCAGCCCCAGCATTTT.

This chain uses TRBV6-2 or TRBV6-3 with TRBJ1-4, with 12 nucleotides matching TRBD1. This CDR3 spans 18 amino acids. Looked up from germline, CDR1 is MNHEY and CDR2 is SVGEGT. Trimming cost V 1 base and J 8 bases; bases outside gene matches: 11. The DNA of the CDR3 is TGTGCCAGCAGTTACTTCCCTGGGACAGGGGGCGAGGAAGAAAAACTGTTTTTT. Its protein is CASSYFPGTGGEEEKLFF.

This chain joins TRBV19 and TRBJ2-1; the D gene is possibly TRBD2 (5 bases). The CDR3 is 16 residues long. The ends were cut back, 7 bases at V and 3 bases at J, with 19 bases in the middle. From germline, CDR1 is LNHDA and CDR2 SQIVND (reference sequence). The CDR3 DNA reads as TGTGCCAGTAAGGATCGGACGGGATCCCGCTACAATGAGCAGTTCTTC. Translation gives CASKDRTGSRYNEQFF. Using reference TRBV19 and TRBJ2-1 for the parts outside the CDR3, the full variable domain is DGGITQSPKYLFRKEGQNVTLSCEQNLNHDAMYWYRQDPGQGLRLIYYSQIVNDFQKGDIAEGYSVSREKKESFPLTVTSAQKNPTAFYLCASKDRTGSRYNEQFFGPGTRLTVL.

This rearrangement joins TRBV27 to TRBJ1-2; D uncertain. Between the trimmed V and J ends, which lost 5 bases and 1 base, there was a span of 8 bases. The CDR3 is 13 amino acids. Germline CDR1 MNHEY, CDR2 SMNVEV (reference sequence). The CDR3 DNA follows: TGTGCCAGCAGTCTCCAGGTTAACTATGGCTACACCTTC. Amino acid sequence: CASSLQVNYGYTF.

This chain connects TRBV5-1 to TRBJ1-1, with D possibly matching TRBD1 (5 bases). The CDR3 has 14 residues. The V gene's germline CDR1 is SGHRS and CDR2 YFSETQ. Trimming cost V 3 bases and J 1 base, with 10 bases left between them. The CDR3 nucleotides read TGCGCCAGCAGCTCAGGGTGGGGGAACACTGAAGCTTTCTTT. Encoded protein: CASSSGWGNTEAFF.

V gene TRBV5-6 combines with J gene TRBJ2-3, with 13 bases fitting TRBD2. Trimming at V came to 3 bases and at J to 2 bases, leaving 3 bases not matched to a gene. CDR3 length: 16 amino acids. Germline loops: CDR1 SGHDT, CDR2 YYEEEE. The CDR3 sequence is CASSSLAGGATDTQYF. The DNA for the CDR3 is TGTGCCAGCAGCTCACTAGCGGGAGGGGCCACAGATACGCAGTATTTT.

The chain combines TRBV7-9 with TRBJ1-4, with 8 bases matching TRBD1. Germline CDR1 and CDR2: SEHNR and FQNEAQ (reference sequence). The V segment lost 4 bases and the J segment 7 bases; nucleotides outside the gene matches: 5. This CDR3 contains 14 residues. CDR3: CASSSQGAFEKLFF. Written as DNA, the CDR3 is TGTGCCAGCAGCTCTCAGGGGGCTTTTGAAAAACTGTTTTTT.

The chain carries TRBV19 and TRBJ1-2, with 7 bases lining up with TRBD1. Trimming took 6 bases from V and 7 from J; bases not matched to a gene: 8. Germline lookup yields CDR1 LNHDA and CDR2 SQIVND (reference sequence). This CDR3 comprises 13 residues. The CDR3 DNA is TGTGCCAGTAGGCAGACAGGGATCGGTGGCTACACCTTC. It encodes CASRQTGIGGYTF.

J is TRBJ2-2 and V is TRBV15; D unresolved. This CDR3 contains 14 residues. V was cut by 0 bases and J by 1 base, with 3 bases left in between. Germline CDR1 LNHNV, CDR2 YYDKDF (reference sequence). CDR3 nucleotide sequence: TGTGCCACCAGCAGAGATCAGAACACCGGGGAGCTGTTTTTT. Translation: CATSRDQNTGELFF.

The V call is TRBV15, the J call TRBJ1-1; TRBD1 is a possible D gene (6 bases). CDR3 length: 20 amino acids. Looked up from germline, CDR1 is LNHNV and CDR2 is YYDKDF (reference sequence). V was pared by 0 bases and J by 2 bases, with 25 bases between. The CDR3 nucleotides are TGTGCCACCAGCAGAGAACGTTTTGGGTCATGGGGACACGGTAACACTGAAGCTTTCTTT. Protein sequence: CATSRERFGSWGHGNTEAFF.

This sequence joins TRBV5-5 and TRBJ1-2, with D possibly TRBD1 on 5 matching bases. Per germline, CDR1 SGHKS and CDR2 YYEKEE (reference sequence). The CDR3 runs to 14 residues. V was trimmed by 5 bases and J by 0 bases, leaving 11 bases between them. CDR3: CASSADTSNYGYTF. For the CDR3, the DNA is TGTGCCAGCAGTGCGGACACTTCTAACTATGGCTACACCTTC.

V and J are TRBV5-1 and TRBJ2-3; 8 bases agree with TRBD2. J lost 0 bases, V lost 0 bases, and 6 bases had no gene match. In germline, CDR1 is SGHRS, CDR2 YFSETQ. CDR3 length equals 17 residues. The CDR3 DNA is TGCGCCAGCAGCTTGGGACTAGCGATCTCTAGCACAGATACGCAGTATTTT. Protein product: CASSLGLAISSTDTQYF.

The CDR3 protein is CASSPQGEPNEKLFF. In DNA form, the CDR3 reads TGTGCCAGCAGCCCACAGGGAGAGCCTAATGAAAAACTGTTTTTT. This chain uses TRBV7-9 with TRBJ1-4; D might be TRBD1 (6 bases). The germline CDR1 and CDR2 sequences are SEHNR and FQNEAQ (reference sequence). The CDR3 totals 15 residues. Trimming pared 5 bases from V and 3 bases from J, leaving 13 bases between.

In DNA form, the CDR3 reads TGTGCCAGCAGCCGGAACGGGAAAACCGGGGAGCTGTTTTTT. Its translation is CASSRNGKTGELFF. The V call is TRBV3-1 (or the pseudogene TRBV3-2), the J call TRBJ2-2, with D perhaps matching TRBD2 (5 bases). This CDR3 comprises 14 residues. The V gene's germline CDR1 is LGHDT and CDR2 YNNKEL (reference sequence). V gave up 4 bases and J gave up 5 bases, with 11 bases separating them.

CDR3 nucleotides: TGTGCCAGCAGGGGATCGGACAGTTTGAACACTGAAGCTTTCTTT. Its translation is CASRGSDSLNTEAFF. This rearrangement joins TRBV5-6 to TRBJ1-1; the D gene is possibly TRBD1 (6 bases). This CDR3 comprises 15 residues. In germline, CDR1 is SGHDT, CDR2 YYEEEE. Trimming took off 5 bases at V and 0 bases at J, with 14 bases between the two ends.

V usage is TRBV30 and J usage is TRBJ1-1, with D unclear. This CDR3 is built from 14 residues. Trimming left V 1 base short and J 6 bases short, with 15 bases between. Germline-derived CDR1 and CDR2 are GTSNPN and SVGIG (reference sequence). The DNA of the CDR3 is TGTGCCTGGAGTGACCCCACAGAGGGCCCTGAAGCTTTCTTT. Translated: CAWSDPTEGPEAFF.

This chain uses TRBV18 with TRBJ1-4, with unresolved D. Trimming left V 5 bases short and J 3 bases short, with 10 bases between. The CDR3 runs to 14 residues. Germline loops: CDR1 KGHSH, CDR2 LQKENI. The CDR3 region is CASSVAGANEKLFF. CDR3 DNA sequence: TGTGCCAGCTCAGTCGCCGGGGCTAATGAAAAACTGTTTTTT.

CDR3 protein: CASSTGTSGRNSYNEQFF. CDR3 DNA sequence: TGCGCCAGCAGCACAGGGACTAGCGGGAGGAACTCCTACAATGAGCAGTTCTTC. V is TRBV5-1 and J is TRBJ2-1, with 15 nucleotides matching TRBD2. CDR3 size: 18 residues. Unmatched junction bases numbered 5, after V lost 4 bases and J lost 0 bases. Germline-derived CDR1 and CDR2 are SGHRS and YFSETQ.

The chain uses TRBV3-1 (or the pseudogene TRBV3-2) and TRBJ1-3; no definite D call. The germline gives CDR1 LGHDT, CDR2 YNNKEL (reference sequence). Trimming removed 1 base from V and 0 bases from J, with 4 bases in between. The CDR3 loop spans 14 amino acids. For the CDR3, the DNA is TGTGCCAGCAGCCAAGTTAACTCTGGAAACACCATATATTTT. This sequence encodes CASSQVNSGNTIYF.

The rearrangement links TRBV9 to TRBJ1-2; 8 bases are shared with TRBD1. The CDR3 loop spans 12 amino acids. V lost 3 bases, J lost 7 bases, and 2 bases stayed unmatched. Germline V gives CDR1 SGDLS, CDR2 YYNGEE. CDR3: CASSGDRGGYTF. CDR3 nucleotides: TGTGCCAGCAGCGGAGACAGGGGTGGCTACACCTTC.

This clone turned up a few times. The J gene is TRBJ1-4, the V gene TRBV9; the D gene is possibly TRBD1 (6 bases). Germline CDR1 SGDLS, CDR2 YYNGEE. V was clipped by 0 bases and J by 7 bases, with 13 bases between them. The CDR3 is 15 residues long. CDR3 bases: TGTGCCAGCAGCGTAGAAGCAGGGGTGGGTGAAAAACTGTTTTTT. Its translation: CASSVEAGVGEKLFF.

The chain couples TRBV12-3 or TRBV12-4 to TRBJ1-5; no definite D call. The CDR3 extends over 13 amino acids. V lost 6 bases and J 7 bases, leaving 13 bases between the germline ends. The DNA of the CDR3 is TGTGCCAGCAGCGCCTTGTTGCGACAGCCCCAGCATTTT. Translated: CASSALLRQPQHF.

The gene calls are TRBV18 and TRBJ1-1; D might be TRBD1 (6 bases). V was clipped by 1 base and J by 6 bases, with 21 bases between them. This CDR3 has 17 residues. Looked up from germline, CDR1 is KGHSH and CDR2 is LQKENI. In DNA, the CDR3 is TGTGCCAGCTCACCACTTAATTATAAGACAGGCTGGTCTGAAGCTTTCTTT. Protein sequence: CASSPLNYKTGWSEAFF.

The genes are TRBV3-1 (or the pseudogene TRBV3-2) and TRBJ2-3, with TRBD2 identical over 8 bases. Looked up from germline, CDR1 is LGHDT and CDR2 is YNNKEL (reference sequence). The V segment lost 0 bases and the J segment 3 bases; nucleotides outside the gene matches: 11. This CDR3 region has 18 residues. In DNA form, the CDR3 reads TGTGCCAGCAGCCAAGAAGTGGGAGGACTAGCTGGGACAGATACGCAGTATTTT. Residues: CASSQEVGGLAGTDTQYF.

CDR3 loop: CASSVGPARYEQYF. In nucleotides, the CDR3 is TGTGCCAGCAGCGTGGGGCCGGCGCGATACGAGCAGTACTTC. The genes are TRBV9 and TRBJ2-7; weak D call: TRBD1 (5 bases). The CDR3 runs to 14 residues. From germline, CDR1 is SGDLS and CDR2 YYNGEE. V was pared by 2 bases and J by 4 bases, with 13 bases between. Full variable domain (missing parts from reference TRBV9 and TRBJ2-7): DSGVTQTPKHLITATGQRVTLRCSPRSGDLSVYWYQQSLDQGLQFLIQYYNGEERAKGNILERFSAQQFPDLHSELNLSSLELGDSALYFCASSVGPARYEQYFGPGTRLTVT.

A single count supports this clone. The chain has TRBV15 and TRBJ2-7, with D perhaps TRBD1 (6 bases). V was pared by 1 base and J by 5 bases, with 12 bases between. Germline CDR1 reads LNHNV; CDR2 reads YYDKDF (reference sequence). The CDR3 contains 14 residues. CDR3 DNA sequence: TGTGCCACCAGCAGAGGGGCAGGGGCGGACGAGCAGTACTTC. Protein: CATSRGAGADEQYF.

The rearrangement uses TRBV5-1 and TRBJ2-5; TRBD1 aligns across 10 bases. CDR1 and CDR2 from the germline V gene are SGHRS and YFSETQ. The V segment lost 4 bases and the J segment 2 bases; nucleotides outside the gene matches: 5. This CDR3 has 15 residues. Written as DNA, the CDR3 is TGCGCCAGCAGCACCGGGGACAGGGGTCAAGAGACCCAGTACTTC. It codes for CASSTGDRGQETQYF.

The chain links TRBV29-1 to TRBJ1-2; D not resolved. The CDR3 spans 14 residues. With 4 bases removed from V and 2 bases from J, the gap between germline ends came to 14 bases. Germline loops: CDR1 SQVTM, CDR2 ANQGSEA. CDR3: CSVVYLLPNYGYTF. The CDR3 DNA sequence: TGCAGCGTTGTCTACCTACTGCCGAACTATGGCTACACCTTC.

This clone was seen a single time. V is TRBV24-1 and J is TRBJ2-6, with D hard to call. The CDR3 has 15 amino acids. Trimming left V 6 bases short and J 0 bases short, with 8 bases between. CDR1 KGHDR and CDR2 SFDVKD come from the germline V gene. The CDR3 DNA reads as TGTGCCACCAGTACACAGCACTCTGGGGCCAACGTCCTGACTTTC. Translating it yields CATSTQHSGANVLTF.

CDR3 bases: TGTGCCAGCAGCCAAGACTCCTGGGAGGGGCACAAACAGTTCTTC. Encoded protein: CASSQDSWEGHKQFF. The chain joins TRBV14 to TRBJ2-1; TRBD2 matches 7 bases. This CDR3 has 15 amino acids. Looked up from germline, CDR1 is SGHDN and CDR2 is FVKESK. J gave up 13 bases and V 0 bases, and 12 bases lay outside the gene matches.